These 11 T cell receptor beta chains were sequenced from one sample in a study of blood T cell repertoires in COVID-19. The data were produced by immunoSEQ multiplex PCR, yet TCRdb's version contains in-frame clones alone and is incomplete. The sample shows around 380,000 clones, about 80% of them seen only once. Input material: peripheral blood. The receptors stem from a human donor with acute or convalescent COVID-19. The donor label of this sample is uncertain.

This sequence joins TRBV5-6 and TRBJ1-1; D is perhaps TRBD1 (6 bases). Trimming took 4 bases from V and 1 from J, leaving 14 bases between them. The CDR3 sequence is 15 residues long. Looked up from germline, CDR1 is SGHDT and CDR2 is YYEEEE. The CDR3 sequence is CASSGSGHRNTEAFF. The CDR3 DNA is TGTGCCAGCAGCGGATCGGGACACCGGAACACTGAAGCTTTCTTT.

The rearrangement links TRBV9 to TRBJ1-2, with D possibly TRBD1 on 5 matching bases. Germline V gene lookup returns CDR1 SGDLS and CDR2 YYNGEE. Trimming shortened V by 1 base and J by 5 bases, and 18 bases separated the two germline ends. The CDR3 loop spans 16 amino acids. Here the CDR3 reads CASSVLQGGGFYGYTF. The CDR3 region has the DNA TGTGCCAGCAGCGTACTCCAGGGCGGGGGATTTTATGGCTACACCTTC. Supplemented by reference TRBV9 and TRBJ1-2, the full variable domain reads DSGVTQTPKHLITATGQRVTLRCSPRSGDLSVYWYQQSLDQGLQFLIQYYNGEERAKGNILERFSAQQFPDLHSELNLSSLELGDSALYFCASSVLQGGGFYGYTFGSGTRLTVV.

V usage is TRBV18 and J usage is TRBJ2-4, with 7 bases identical to TRBD2. This CDR3 comprises 14 residues. The V and J ends lost 5 bases and 1 base, in that order; junction bases with no gene match: 2. CDR1 and CDR2 from the germline V gene are KGHSH and LQKENI. The CDR3 DNA is TGTGCCAGCTCAAGGACTAGTGCCAAAAACATTCAGTACTTC. It is translated as CASSRTSAKNIQYF.

Turning to this clone: This CDR3 is also generated by other DNA sequences in the sample. CDR3 in DNA: TGTGCCAGCAGCCGGACAGAGAACACTGAAGCTTTCTTT. It is translated as CASSRTENTEAFF. This chain joins TRBV3-1 (or the pseudogene TRBV3-2) and TRBJ1-1; the D gene is possibly TRBD1 (6 bases). The germline gives CDR1 LGHDT, CDR2 YNNKEL (reference sequence). The CDR3 runs 13 residues. Trimming stripped 4 bases from V and 1 base from J, with 7 bases between.

This clone was found a few times. The gene calls are TRBV30 and TRBJ2-2; 8 bases agree with TRBD2. Germline CDR1 and CDR2: GTSNPN and SVGIG (reference sequence). The ends lost 2 bases at V and 4 bases at J; junction bases unmatched: 15. The CDR3 is 18 amino acids. CDR3 nucleotide sequence: TGTGCCTGGAGTAAGCGCGGGAGGAACACCCCCCTCACCGGGGAGCTGTTTTTT. Encoded protein: CAWSKRGRNTPLTGELFF.

The chain links TRBV7-8 to TRBJ2-1; possibly TRBD2 for D (6 bases). The CDR3 covers 15 residues. Deletions cut 3 bases from V and 2 bases from J, with 11 bases between. Per the germline V gene, CDR1 is SGHVS and CDR2 is FQNEAQ. CDR3 region: CASSFYSGTYNEQFF. The CDR3 DNA reads as TGTGCCAGCAGCTTTTATAGCGGTACCTACAATGAGCAGTTCTTC.

V gene TRBV30 combines with J gene TRBJ2-7; 11 bases align to TRBD2. The V gene end was trimmed by 0 bases and the J gene end by 3 bases; junction bases not matched to a gene: 7. There are 16 residues in the CDR3. Per germline, CDR1 GTSNPN and CDR2 SVGIG (reference sequence). In nucleotides, the CDR3 is TGTGCCTGGAGTGTCGACTCCGGGACTAGCGGCTACGAGCAGTACTTC. It is translated as CAWSVDSGTSGYEQYF.

The chain is built from TRBV2 and TRBJ1-1; TRBD1 matches at 11 bases. Germline V gene lookup returns CDR1 SNHLY and CDR2 FYNNEI. The CDR3 spans 13 residues. V lost 7 bases to trimming and J lost 11 bases; unmatched junction nucleotides: 9. CDR3 nucleotides: TGTGCCAGCACCCGAGGGACAGGGGGTCGGGCTTTCTTT. It encodes CASTRGTGGRAFF. The full variable domain, its missing parts supplied by reference TRBV2 and TRBJ1-1, is EPEVTQTPSHQVTQMGQEVILRCVPISNHLYFYWYRQILGQKVEFLVSFYNNEISEKSEIFDDQFSVERPDGSNFTLKIRSTKLEDSAMYFCASTRGTGGRAFFGQGTRLTVV.

The V and J genes are TRBV2 and TRBJ2-2; 10 nucleotides line up with TRBD2. Germline V gene sequence: CDR1 SNHLY, CDR2 FYNNEI. This CDR3 region has 16 residues. After removal of 7 bases from V and 6 bases from J, the junction contained 11 bases not matched to a gene. CDR3 loop: CASKVSTLAGAGELFF. CDR3 sequence (DNA): TGTGCCAGCAAAGTATCGACGCTAGCGGGAGCCGGGGAGCTGTTTTTT.

For this clone: Other DNA variants within this sample encode the same CDR3. V and J are TRBV3-1 (or the pseudogene TRBV3-2) and TRBJ1-1, with 11 bases fitting TRBD1. V lost 1 base, J lost 0 bases, and 1 base stayed unmatched. This CDR3 comprises 16 residues. CDR1 LGHDT and CDR2 YNNKEL come from the germline V gene (reference sequence). The DNA of the CDR3 is TGTGCCAGCAGCCAAGGGACAGGGGGCCTGAACACTGAAGCTTTCTTT. This sequence encodes CASSQGTGGLNTEAFF.

The chain carries TRBV11-2 and TRBJ2-1, with 13 bases lining up with TRBD2. CDR1 is SGHAT and CDR2 is FQNNGV in the germline V gene. V shed 5 bases and J 0 bases; nucleotides not matched to a gene: 4. The CDR3 contains 17 residues. The CDR3 nucleotides are TGTGCCAGCAGCAGACTAGCGGGAGGATCCTCCTACAATGAGCAGTTCTTC. Encoded protein: CASSRLAGGSSYNEQFF. Full variable domain (missing parts from reference TRBV11-2 and TRBJ2-1): EAGVAQSPRYKIIEKRQSVAFWCNPISGHATLYWYQQILGQGPKLLIQFQNNGVVDDSQLPKDRFSAERLKGVDSTLKIQPAKLEDSAVYLCASSRLAGGSSYNEQFFGPGTRLTVL.